These 30 T cell receptor beta chains were all obtained from the same sample, sequenced in a study of blood T cell repertoires in COVID-19. Repertoires were generated with immunoSEQ multiplex PCR, while TCRdb's copy carries only in-frame clones and drops some. The sample includes some 320,000 clones, about 91% of them seen just once. Material: peripheral blood. Source of these receptors: a woman aged 30 to 39 who had recovered from COVID-19.

This chain joins TRBV28 and TRBJ2-7, with 7 bases aligning to TRBD1. From germline, CDR1 is MDHEN and CDR2 SYDVKM. The V segment lost 1 base and the J segment 1 base; nucleotides outside the gene matches: 10. CDR3 length equals 17 residues. CDR3 amino acids: CASSLSSQGRVSYEQYF. CDR3 DNA sequence: TGTGCCAGCAGTTTATCCTCACAGGGGCGAGTTTCCTACGAGCAGTACTTC.

In DNA, the CDR3 is TGTGCCAGCAGCCCCAGACAGGTCGAAGGCAATCAGCCCCAGCATTTT. Translated, it gives CASSPRQVEGNQPQHF. V usage is TRBV7-8 and J usage is TRBJ1-5; tentatively, D is TRBD1 (6 bases). Germline V gene sequence: CDR1 SGHVS, CDR2 FQNEAQ. Trimming pared 5 bases from V and 2 bases from J, leaving 16 bases between. CDR3 size: 16 residues.

V and J are TRBV5-1 and TRBJ1-5; 8 bases fit TRBD1. V shed 4 bases and J 6 bases; nucleotides not matched to a gene: 9. Germline V lookup: CDR1 SGHRS, CDR2 YFSETQ. The CDR3 has 15 amino acids. In DNA, the CDR3 is TGCGCCAGCAGCCCCTGGACAGGGCAGGGTCAGCCCCAGCATTTT. Amino acids: CASSPWTGQGQPQHF.

This clone has a single count. This rearrangement joins TRBV5-1 to TRBJ2-1; 8 nucleotides line up with TRBD2. Germline-derived CDR1 and CDR2 are SGHRS and YFSETQ. The ends lost 0 bases at V and 4 bases at J; junction bases unmatched: 3. The CDR3 length is 15 residues. CDR3 in amino acids: CASSLVAGNYNEQFF. The CDR3 DNA follows: TGCGCCAGCAGCTTGGTAGCGGGGAATTACAATGAGCAGTTCTTC.

CDR3 in DNA: TGTGCCAGCTCACGTTACAGGGATCTCTATAATTCACCCCTCCACTTT. Its translation is CASSRYRDLYNSPLHF. The chain links TRBV18 to TRBJ1-6; tentative D call: TRBD1 (6 bases). Trimming shortened V by 4 bases and J by 3 bases, and 13 bases separated the two germline ends. The CDR3 spans 16 residues. Germline assignment: CDR1 KGHSH and CDR2 LQKENI.

The chain carries TRBV13 and TRBJ1-3; 7 bases match TRBD1. The CDR3 is 16 residues long. The V gene end was trimmed by 4 bases and the J gene end by 2 bases; junction bases not matched to a gene: 8. CDR1 is PRHDT and CDR2 is FYEKMQ in the germline V gene (reference sequence). CDR3 residues: CASSSMGRGTGNTIYF. CDR3 DNA sequence: TGTGCCAGCAGCTCTATGGGCAGGGGGACTGGAAACACCATATATTTT.

CDR3 loop: CASKGAGRGELFF. CDR3 in DNA: TGTGCCAGTAAAGGGGCCGGCCGGGGGGAGCTGTTTTTT. V gene TRBV28 combines with J gene TRBJ2-2, with TRBD1 as a possible D gene (5 bases). CDR3 size: 13 residues. Germline lookup yields CDR1 MDHEN and CDR2 SYDVKM. V was trimmed by 9 bases and J by 8 bases, leaving 16 bases between them.

The chain employs TRBV4-1 and TRBJ2-3; 8 bases map to TRBD2. The CDR3 totals 16 residues. Trimming at V came to 1 base and at J to 7 bases, leaving 10 bases not matched to a gene. Germline V gives CDR1 MGHRA, CDR2 YSYEKL. CDR3 bases: TGCGCCAGCAGCCAAGCAGCGGGGGCCCGTCTACATACGCAGTATTTT. Translated: CASSQAAGARLHTQYF.

In nucleotides, the CDR3 is TGCGCCAGCAGCCAAGGGGGGCGCCCCGGGAATTCACCCCTCCACTTT. It encodes CASSQGGRPGNSPLHF. The chain links TRBV4-3 to TRBJ1-6; D is possibly TRBD1 (6 bases). Trimming took off 1 base at V and 7 bases at J, with 14 bases between the two ends. The CDR3 is 16 residues long. In germline, CDR1 is LGHNA, CDR2 YSLEER.

This clone was recorded only once. The chain recombines TRBV20-1 with TRBJ1-2, with D maybe TRBD1 (6 bases). The germline gives CDR1 DFQATT, CDR2 SNEGSKA (reference sequence). CDR3 length: 11 residues. CDR3 nucleotide sequence: TGCAGCACACAGGGTTTAGTCGGCTACACCTTC. Translation: CSTQGLVGYTF.

CDR3 residues: CASSEAGAQVQFF. Written as DNA, the CDR3 is TGTGCCAGCAGCGAAGCGGGGGCCCAGGTGCAGTTCTTC. The chain uses TRBV7-3 and TRBJ2-1, with TRBD2 matching over 8 bases. Germline V CDR1 and CDR2: SGHTA, FQGTGA. This CDR3 has 13 residues. V was pared by 5 bases and J by 12 bases, with 9 bases of the junction left unmatched.

DNA of the CDR3: TGTGCCAGCAGCTTGTTGGGACTAGCAAAAAATGAGCAGTTCTTC. It translates to CASSLLGLAKNEQFF. This chain links TRBV7-2 with TRBJ2-1; 9 nucleotides align to TRBD2. V was pared by 3 bases and J by 7 bases, with 7 bases of the junction left unmatched. Germline V CDR1 and CDR2: SGHTA, FQGNSA. The CDR3 is 15 residues long.

As for this clone: Different DNA sequences within this sample yield the same CDR3. The chain couples TRBV28 to TRBJ1-5; 7 bases line up with TRBD1. V lost 7 bases, J lost 2 bases, and 2 bases stayed unmatched. CDR3 size: 13 residues. Germline V gene sequence: CDR1 MDHEN, CDR2 SYDVKM. CDR3 loop: CASNRGGNQPQHF. The CDR3, as DNA: TGTGCCAGCAACAGGGGAGGCAATCAGCCCCAGCATTTT.

The V call is TRBV4-3, the J call TRBJ1-2, with TRBD1 matching 9 bases. With V trimmed by 2 bases and J by 8 bases, 6 bases remained unmatched. The CDR3 is 14 residues long. Germline V gene lookup returns CDR1 LGHNA and CDR2 YSLEER. The DNA for the CDR3 is TGCGCCAGCAGCCAAACCGGGACAGGGATCGGCTACACCTTC. Translated: CASSQTGTGIGYTF.

The rearrangement uses TRBV6-5 and TRBJ1-1, with 10 bases aligning to TRBD1. The germline CDR1 and CDR2 sequences are MNHEY and SVGAGI. The CDR3 spans 13 residues. V lost 9 bases to trimming and J lost 14 bases; unmatched junction nucleotides: 15. CDR3 coding DNA: TGTGCCAGTCGGGACAGGGGTTGGGTGACGTCGTTCTTT. This codes for CASRDRGWVTSFF.

The V call is TRBV2, the J call TRBJ2-5, with 7 positions matching TRBD1. The germline V gene encodes CDR1 SNHLY and CDR2 FYNNEI. This CDR3 has 12 residues. Unmatched junction bases numbered 7, after V lost 8 bases and J lost 7 bases. The DNA for the CDR3 is TGTGCCAGCGACAGGGCGGGTGGGACCCAGTACTTC. Translating gives CASDRAGGTQYF. The variable domain in full, completed from reference TRBV2 and TRBJ2-5, reads EPEVTQTPSHQVTQMGQEVILRCVPISNHLYFYWYRQILGQKVEFLVSFYNNEISEKSEIFDDQFSVERPDGSNFTLKIRSTKLEDSAMYFCASDRAGGTQYFGPGTRLLVL.

This chain joins TRBV29-1 and TRBJ2-1; D may be TRBD1 (5 bases). Germline CDR1 reads SQVTM; CDR2 reads ANQGSEA. With 5 bases removed from V and 7 bases from J, the gap between germline ends came to 12 bases. The CDR3 totals 12 residues. The DNA of the CDR3 is TGCAGCGTTCTTGGGGCCCGGAATGAGCAGTTCTTC. Translation: CSVLGARNEQFF.

The rearrangement uses TRBV4-3 and TRBJ2-2; TRBD2 aligns across 9 bases. Germline V gene sequence: CDR1 LGHNA, CDR2 YSLEER. CDR3 length: 16 residues. The V gene end was trimmed by 3 bases and the J gene end by 3 bases; junction bases not matched to a gene: 5. CDR3 region: CASSQRAGGDTGELFF. The CDR3 DNA sequence: TGCGCCAGCAGCCAGCGAGCGGGAGGCGACACCGGGGAGCTGTTTTTT.

This clone was picked up one time. The J gene is TRBJ1-3, the V gene TRBV6-6; D gene unclear. CDR3 size: 12 residues. The germline V gene has CDR1 MNHNY and CDR2 SVGAGI (reference sequence). The V and J ends lost 9 bases and 1 base respectively, with 7 bases between them. Written as DNA, the CDR3 is TGTGCCAGTCCGGGGTCTGGAAACACCATATATTTT. Translated: CASPGSGNTIYF.

CDR3 loop: CASSYSLTSGYNEQFF. CDR3 nucleotides: TGTGCCAGCAGTTACTCTTTGACTAGCGGCTACAATGAGCAGTTCTTC. This sequence joins TRBV6-6 and TRBJ2-1; 9 positions agree with TRBD2. With 0 bases clipped from V and 3 bases from J, the junction kept 3 bases outside the gene matches. Per the germline V gene, CDR1 is MNHNY and CDR2 is SVGAGI (reference sequence). This CDR3 comprises 16 residues.

The chain joins TRBV7-2 to TRBJ2-3; tentatively, D is TRBD1 (6 bases). CDR1 is SGHTA and CDR2 is FQGNSA in the germline V gene. Trimming pared 5 bases from V and 3 bases from J, leaving 15 bases between. The CDR3 is 15 residues long. CDR3 sequence: CASSPPNRATDTQYF. The CDR3 bases are TGTGCCAGCAGCCCCCCAAACAGGGCAACAGATACGCAGTATTTT.

The chain is built from TRBV12-5 and TRBJ1-2; D remains ambiguous. V lost 0 bases, J lost 5 bases, and 19 bases lay in between. CDR1 LGHNT and CDR2 FRNRAP come from the germline V gene. CDR3 length equals 17 residues. CDR3 region: CASGLVLNPGKEYGYTF. The CDR3 DNA is TGTGCTAGTGGTTTGGTACTGAATCCGGGGAAGGAATATGGCTACACCTTC.

The chain uses TRBV19 and TRBJ1-1; D is unresolved. V was shortened by 1 base and J by 4 bases, with 13 bases between the two germline ends. Germline V gene lookup returns CDR1 LNHDA and CDR2 SQIVND (reference sequence). This CDR3 is built from 15 residues. The CDR3 sequence is CASSIGSRPGTEAFF. CDR3 sequence (DNA): TGTGCCAGTAGTATAGGGAGTCGGCCTGGCACTGAAGCTTTCTTT.

This clone was recorded only once. The CDR3 region is CASSLDSLNSPLHF. In DNA form, the CDR3 reads TGTGCCAGCTCACTAGACAGCCTTAATTCACCCCTCCACTTT. This chain joins TRBV18 and TRBJ1-6; D is possibly TRBD1 (5 bases). The germline gives CDR1 KGHSH, CDR2 LQKENI. The ends were cut back, 4 bases at V and 6 bases at J, with 10 bases in the middle. The length of the CDR3 is 14 residues.

This clone has more than one count but fewer than ten. CDR3 sequence reads: CSASAGYEQYF. The CDR3 bases are TGCAGTGCTAGTGCGGGATACGAGCAGTACTTC. The chain carries TRBV20-1 and TRBJ2-7, with D possibly matching TRBD2 (6 bases). Germline lookup yields CDR1 DFQATT and CDR2 SNEGSKA (reference sequence). CDR3 length: 11 amino acids. Trimming removed 3 bases at V and 4 bases at J, with 7 bases between.

This chain joins TRBV9 and TRBJ1-1; possible D gene TRBD1, 6 bases. This CDR3 has 15 amino acids. Germline V gene data show CDR1 as SGDLS and CDR2 as YYNGEE. The V end lost 2 bases, the J end lost 1 base, and 12 bases lay between the germline ends. The CDR3 is CASSVQGTPNTEAFF. The CDR3 DNA reads as TGTGCCAGCAGCGTCCAGGGGACACCGAACACTGAAGCTTTCTTT. Supplemented by reference TRBV9 and TRBJ1-1, the full variable domain reads DSGVTQTPKHLITATGQRVTLRCSPRSGDLSVYWYQQSLDQGLQFLIQYYNGEERAKGNILERFSAQQFPDLHSELNLSSLELGDSALYFCASSVQGTPNTEAFFGQGTRLTVV.

The chain combines TRBV28 with TRBJ1-4; D gene unclear. V lost 3 bases and J lost 3, with 14 bases in between. The CDR3 is made up of 16 amino acids. Germline V gene sequence: CDR1 MDHEN, CDR2 SYDVKM. CDR3: CASSFFGRRANEKLFF. The DNA for the CDR3 is TGTGCCAGCAGTTTTTTTGGGCGGCGGGCTAATGAAAAACTGTTTTTT. Complete variable domain (other parts from reference TRBV28 and TRBJ1-4): DVKVTQSSRYLVKRTGEKVFLECVQDMDHENMFWYRQDPGLGLRLIYFSYDVKMKEKGDIPEGYSVSREKKERFSLILESASTNQTSMYLCASSFFGRRANEKLFFGSGTQLSVL.

V is TRBV28 and J is TRBJ2-1; 16 nucleotides agree with TRBD2. V dropped 5 bases and J dropped 13; count of bases not matched to a gene: 8. CDR3 size: 15 residues. Germline CDR1 is MDHEN and CDR2 is SYDVKM. The CDR3 sequence: CASSTGTSGGAVQFF. The CDR3 DNA sequence: TGTGCCAGCAGTACCGGGACTAGCGGGGGGGCGGTTCAGTTCTTC.

The rearrangement uses TRBV10-3 and TRBJ2-7; the match to TRBD1 covers 7 bases. CDR1 is ENHRY and CDR2 is SYGVKD in the germline V gene. V lost 1 base and J lost 2; bases outside the gene matches: 2. The CDR3 covers 14 residues. This CDR3 reads CAISEWDRPYEQYF. The CDR3 nucleotides read TGTGCCATCAGTGAGTGGGACAGACCCTACGAGCAGTACTTC.

This chain connects TRBV28 to TRBJ2-3, with no clear D. The V end lost 6 bases, the J end lost 7 bases, and 11 bases lay between the germline ends. CDR3 length: 12 amino acids. Germline CDR1 and CDR2: MDHEN and SYDVKM. CDR3 coding DNA: TGTGCCAGCAGCTCAAGCCCCAATACGCAGTATTTT. It specifies CASSSSPNTQYF.